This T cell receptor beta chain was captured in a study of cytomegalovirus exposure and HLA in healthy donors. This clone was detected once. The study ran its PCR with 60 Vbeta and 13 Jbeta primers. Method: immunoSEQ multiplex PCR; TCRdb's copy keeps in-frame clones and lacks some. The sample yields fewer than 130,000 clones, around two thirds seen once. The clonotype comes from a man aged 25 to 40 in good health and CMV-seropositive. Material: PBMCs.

CDR3 nucleotide sequence: TGTGCCAGCAGCCGGCTAGCGGGAGGGGGCGAGCAGTACTTC. This translates into CASSRLAGGGEQYF. This chain uses TRBV5-8 with TRBJ2-7; 12 bases line up with TRBD2. The CDR3 has 14 residues. The V and J ends lost 4 bases and 6 bases, in that order; junction bases with no gene match: 5. The germline CDR1 and CDR2 sequences are SGHTS and YDEGEE. The whole variable domain, remainder taken from reference TRBV5-8 and TRBJ2-7, is EAGVTQSPTHLIKTRGQQATLRCSPISGHTSVYWYQQALGLGLQFLLWYDEGEERNRGNFPPRFSGRQFPNYSSELNVNALELEDSALYLCASSRLAGGGEQYFGPGTRLTVT.